The 13 T cell receptor beta chains presented below share a single source sample, sequenced in a study of CD8+ T cells in alopecia areata listed by TCRdb under 2018. Library preparation used the immunoSEQ multiplex PCR assay. RNA was extracted from all samples and reverse transcribed into cDNA, which served as template for TCR sequencing. The table comes from immuneACCESS by way of TCRdb, which keeps in-frame sequences with V and J called. Part of the clones is missing from these tables; in studies checked, under half for an unresolved V gene and the rest for unknown reasons. A total of fewer than 150,000 clones appear in this sample, 50% to 75% of them only once. The ten top clones hold around 30% of the sample. The time point label of this sample denotes: less than five weeks on oral tofacitinib. Taken with the paper, the label for treatment or condition translates to: oral pan-JAK inhibitor, 5-10 mg twice daily.

Sequenced here: CD8+ T cells sorted from blood, sampled at week 4, from a patient treated with tofacitinib. The source of these receptors is a human donor with alopecia areata.

The rearrangement links TRBV13 to TRBJ2-3; TRBD2 matches 11 bases. Trimming at V came to 5 bases and at J to 5 bases, leaving 3 bases not matched to a gene. From germline, CDR1 is PRHDT and CDR2 FYEKMQ (reference sequence). The length of the CDR3 is 14 residues. CDR3 sequence reads: CASSIGTSGDTQYF. The CDR3 coding sequence is TGTGCCAGCAGCATCGGGACTAGCGGAGATACGCAGTATTTT.

This chain connects TRBV29-1 to TRBJ2-1, with D possibly TRBD2 on 6 matching bases. Germline V gene lookup returns CDR1 SQVTM and CDR2 ANQGSEA. CDR3 size: 12 residues. The V and J ends lost 7 bases and 4 bases respectively, with 11 bases between them. CDR3 nucleotides: TGCAGCGCTGGGAGGATTTACAATGAGCAGTTCTTC. This encodes CSAGRIYNEQFF.

The chain couples TRBV27 to TRBJ1-2; TRBD1 agrees at 8 bases. The CDR3 has 13 residues. Unmatched junction bases numbered 5, after V lost 4 bases and J lost 7 bases. CDR1 is MNHEY and CDR2 is SMNVEV in the germline V gene (reference sequence). The CDR3 region has the DNA TGTGCCAGCAGTTCGGACAGGGCGTCTGGCTACACCTTC. Its translation: CASSSDRASGYTF.

This clone was seen a handful of times. The V and J genes are TRBV29-1 and TRBJ2-1; D gene ambiguous. Germline lookup yields CDR1 SQVTM and CDR2 ANQGSEA. The CDR3 has 10 residues. The ends were cut back, 3 bases at V and 5 bases at J, with 2 bases in the middle. The CDR3 bases are TGCAGCGTTGATGACAATGAGCAGTTCTTC. Its translation is CSVDDNEQFF.

This rearrangement joins TRBV27 to TRBJ2-2, with D possibly TRBD2 on 5 matching bases. Deletions cut 3 bases from V and 9 bases from J, with 8 bases between. Per germline, CDR1 MNHEY and CDR2 SMNVEV (reference sequence). The CDR3 is 12 amino acids. The CDR3, as DNA: TGTGCCAGCAGTTTGCGCGGGCGGGAGCTGTTTTTT. Encoded protein: CASSLRGRELFF.

The rearrangement links TRBV6-5 to TRBJ2-1; possible D gene TRBD2, 6 bases. In germline, CDR1 is MNHEY, CDR2 SVGAGI. The CDR3 sequence is 15 residues long. V was cut by 6 bases and J by 0 bases, with 12 bases left in between. In nucleotides, the CDR3 is TGTGCCAGCAGCCCTGGGCGGGGCTCCTACAATGAGCAGTTCTTC. It encodes CASSPGRGSYNEQFF.

The rearrangement uses TRBV7-9 and TRBJ2-1; TRBD1 is a possible D gene (5 bases). V lost 3 bases to trimming and J lost 5 bases, with 14 bases between them. CDR1 SEHNR and CDR2 FQNEAQ come from the germline V gene (reference sequence). The CDR3 consists of 15 residues. The CDR3 spells CASSFPRVLDNEQFF. In nucleotides, the CDR3 is TGTGCCAGCAGCTTCCCCAGGGTTCTAGACAATGAGCAGTTCTTC.

The V and J genes are TRBV5-6 and TRBJ2-1; D is unresolved. This CDR3 region has 15 residues. CDR1 SGHDT and CDR2 YYEEEE come from the germline V gene. Trimming removed 4 bases at V and 5 bases at J, with 16 bases between. CDR3 in amino acids: CASSRTEDMNNEQFF. The DNA for the CDR3 is TGTGCCAGCAGCAGGACCGAGGATATGAACAATGAGCAGTTCTTC. Full variable domain (remainder filled in from reference TRBV5-6 and TRBJ2-1): DAGVTQSPTHLIKTRGQQVTLRCSPKSGHDTVSWYQQALGQGPQFIFQYYEEEERQRGNFPDRFSGHQFPNYSSELNVNALLLGDSALYLCASSRTEDMNNEQFFGPGTRLTVL.

For the CDR3, the DNA is TGTGCCAGCAGCTTATGGGGGGCTAACTATGGCTACACCTTC. It is translated as CASSLWGANYGYTF. The J gene is TRBJ1-2, the V gene TRBV7-2; possibly TRBD1 for D (5 bases). V lost 2 bases and J lost 0, with 7 bases in between. The V gene's germline CDR1 is SGHTA and CDR2 FQGNSA. This CDR3 has 14 residues.

V gene TRBV15 combines with J gene TRBJ2-3; no firm D call. CDR3 length: 13 amino acids. The V end was cut by 7 bases, the J end by 1 base, with 9 bases between. Germline V gene lookup returns CDR1 LNHNV and CDR2 YYDKDF (reference sequence). The CDR3, as DNA: TGTGCCACCAAGCTCCGGCGCACAGATACGCAGTATTTT. It translates to CATKLRRTDTQYF.

This clone has only a few counts. The chain couples TRBV2 to TRBJ2-3; D uncertain. The V end was cut by 3 bases, the J end by 3 bases, with 4 bases between. The CDR3 loop spans 12 amino acids. Germline V gene data show CDR1 as SNHLY and CDR2 as FYNNEI. CDR3 in DNA: TGTGCCAGCAGTGATGGTACAGATACGCAGTATTTT. It yields the protein CASSDGTDTQYF.

V is TRBV13 and J is TRBJ2-3; TRBD2 agrees at 10 bases. CDR3 length: 16 amino acids. V gave up 4 bases and J gave up 4 bases; unmatched junction bases: 8. The germline gives CDR1 PRHDT, CDR2 FYEKMQ (reference sequence). As DNA, the CDR3 is TGTGCCAGCAGCTCCCTAGCGGGGGACAGGTCAGATACGCAGTATTTT. Translated, it gives CASSSLAGDRSDTQYF.

The V and J genes are TRBV12-5 and TRBJ2-1; D tentatively reads TRBD1 or TRBD2 (5 bases each). This CDR3 region has 14 residues. CDR1 and CDR2 (germline): LGHNT, FRNRAP. The ends were cut back, 3 bases at V and 2 bases at J, with 8 bases in the middle. CDR3 region: CASGFGGTYNEQFF. The CDR3 coding sequence is TGTGCTAGTGGTTTTGGGGGAACCTACAATGAGCAGTTCTTC.